A single sample is the source of the 17 T cell receptor beta chains below, sequenced in a study of blood T cell repertoires in COVID-19. The assay was immunoSEQ multiplex PCR, and TCRdb's table has in-frame clones only and misses some. In the table there are roughly 150,000 clones, about 80% of which are singletons. What was sequenced was peripheral blood. These receptors all come from a man in his 70s with active or convalescent COVID-19.

The V call is TRBV30, the J call TRBJ2-1, with TRBD1 matching over 7 bases. V was pared by 3 bases and J by 0 bases, with 8 bases of the junction left unmatched. Per the germline V gene, CDR1 is GTSNPN and CDR2 is SVGIG (reference sequence). The CDR3 is made up of 16 amino acids. The CDR3 bases are TGTGCCTGGAGCGGGACAGACTCGAGCTCCTACAATGAGCAGTTCTTC. As protein: CAWSGTDSSSYNEQFF.

The chain has TRBV18 and TRBJ1-2, with D maybe TRBD1 (6 bases). This CDR3 comprises 15 residues. Looked up from germline, CDR1 is KGHSH and CDR2 is LQKENI. Trimming removed 2 bases at V and 3 bases at J, with 13 bases between. The DNA for the CDR3 is TGTGCCAGCTCACCATCGACAGGATTTTACTATGGCTACACCTTC. Protein product: CASSPSTGFYYGYTF.

The chain recombines TRBV7-2 with TRBJ2-5; 15 bases map to TRBD2. Germline CDR1 is SGHTA and CDR2 is FQGNSA. The CDR3 is made up of 18 amino acids. V was clipped by 5 bases and J by 5 bases; unmatched bases: 12. CDR3 loop: CASSQPGLAGGRRETQYF. The CDR3 DNA sequence: TGTGCCAGCAGCCAACCGGGACTAGCGGGAGGACGACGGGAGACCCAGTACTTC.

The gene calls are TRBV7-6 and TRBJ2-7, with 9 bases lining up with TRBD1. The germline gives CDR1 SGHVS, CDR2 FNYEAQ. With V trimmed by 1 base and J by 3 bases, 10 bases remained unmatched. This CDR3 is built from 17 residues. The chain's CDR3 is CASSLVDRDRVGYEQYF. DNA for the CDR3: TGTGCCAGCAGCTTAGTCGACCGGGACAGGGTCGGCTACGAGCAGTACTTC. The variable domain in full, with the rest retrieved from reference TRBV7-6 and TRBJ2-7, is GAGVSQSPRYKVTKRGQDVALRCDPISGHVSLYWYRQALGQGPEFLTYFNYEAQQDKSGLPNDRFSAERPEGSISTLTIQRTEQRDSAMYRCASSLVDRDRVGYEQYFGPGTRLTVT.

V usage is TRBV2 and J usage is TRBJ1-5, with no clear D. The germline V and J ends were trimmed by 2 bases and 6 bases, with 14 bases remaining between them. The CDR3 runs to 15 residues. Germline CDR1 SNHLY, CDR2 FYNNEI. In nucleotides, the CDR3 is TGTGCCAGCAGTGAATTTGGGCCAGTCAGTCAGCCCCAGCATTTT. This gives the protein CASSEFGPVSQPQHF. Full variable domain (remainder filled in from reference TRBV2 and TRBJ1-5): EPEVTQTPSHQVTQMGQEVILRCVPISNHLYFYWYRQILGQKVEFLVSFYNNEISEKSEIFDDQFSVERPDGSNFTLKIRSTKLEDSAMYFCASSEFGPVSQPQHFGDGTRLSIL.

V usage is TRBV28 and J usage is TRBJ1-2, with a possible D match to TRBD1 (6 bases). The CDR3 is 14 residues long. V was shortened by 2 bases and J by 7 bases, with 14 bases between the two germline ends. In germline, CDR1 is MDHEN, CDR2 SYDVKM. CDR3 DNA sequence: TGTGCCAGCAGTTTAGGGGGCCCCAACGCTGGCTACACCTTC. It encodes CASSLGGPNAGYTF.

This clone appeared a single time. This chain connects TRBV3-1 (or the pseudogene TRBV3-2) to TRBJ2-2; the D gene is possibly TRBD1 (6 bases). This CDR3 contains 14 residues. Germline V gene sequence: CDR1 LGHDT, CDR2 YNNKEL (reference sequence). The germline V and J ends were trimmed by 2 bases and 7 bases, with 11 bases remaining between them. The CDR3 is CASSQLQGFGELFF. For the CDR3, the DNA is TGTGCCAGCAGCCAACTGCAGGGGTTCGGGGAGCTGTTTTTT.

The V gene is TRBV9, the J gene TRBJ2-5; the match to TRBD2 covers 15 bases. Germline V CDR1 and CDR2: SGDLS, YYNGEE. Germline trimming cut 4 bases from V and 5 bases from J; bases unmatched to any gene: 3. The CDR3 runs to 15 residues. CDR3 region: CASSRGLAGGETQYF. DNA for the CDR3: TGTGCCAGCAGCAGAGGACTAGCGGGAGGGGAGACCCAGTACTTC.

The gene calls are TRBV7-2 and TRBJ1-2; 8 bases match TRBD1. J gave up 5 bases and V 0 bases, and 5 bases lay outside the gene matches. Germline CDR1 is SGHTA and CDR2 is FQGNSA. The CDR3 runs to 15 residues. CDR3 DNA sequence: TGTGCCAGCAGCTTAGCAGCAGGGGGCGGTTATGGCTACACCTTC. The encoded protein is CASSLAAGGGYGYTF.

V gene TRBV27 combines with J gene TRBJ2-2; 10 nucleotides match TRBD2. V gave up 10 bases and J gave up 8 bases; unmatched junction bases: 10. The CDR3 runs to 14 residues. The germline CDR1 and CDR2 sequences are MNHEY and SMNVEV (reference sequence). The CDR3 sequence is CATLRASGSGELFF. CDR3 bases: TGTGCCACCCTTCGGGCTAGCGGGAGTGGGGAGCTGTTTTTT.

The chain employs TRBV7-9 and TRBJ1-5; 7 bases fit TRBD1. Germline V gene lookup returns CDR1 SEHNR and CDR2 FQNEAQ (reference sequence). This CDR3 is built from 16 residues. Trimming removed 5 bases from V and 9 bases from J; junction bases left unmatched: 16. The CDR3 nucleotides read TGTGCCAGCAGCCTTTCCGGGACAGACTCTTTAGGGCCCCAGCATTTT. This encodes CASSLSGTDSLGPQHF.

J is TRBJ1-1 and V is TRBV28; D possibly corresponds to TRBD1 (5 bases). CDR1 and CDR2 from the germline V gene are MDHEN and SYDVKM. This CDR3 comprises 14 residues. Trimming cost V 2 bases and J 5 bases, with 12 bases left between them. The CDR3 reads CASSLIGGETEAFF. As DNA, the CDR3 is TGTGCCAGCAGTTTAATCGGGGGTGAAACTGAAGCTTTCTTT. The full variable domain, completed using reference TRBV28 and TRBJ1-1, is DVKVTQSSRYLVKRTGEKVFLECVQDMDHENMFWYRQDPGLGLRLIYFSYDVKMKEKGDIPEGYSVSREKKERFSLILESASTNQTSMYLCASSLIGGETEAFFGQGTRLTVV.

The rearrangement links TRBV7-7 to TRBJ2-7, with D maybe TRBD1 (6 bases). Germline V gives CDR1 SSHAT, CDR2 FNYEAQ (reference sequence). CDR3 size: 13 residues. Trimming shortened V by 2 bases and J by 5 bases, and 10 bases separated the two germline ends. The CDR3, as DNA: TGTGCCAGCAGCTTAAACAGGGTAAACGAGCAGTACTTC. Encoded protein: CASSLNRVNEQYF.

The CDR3 spells CASSVGPRNTEAFF. The CDR3 region has the DNA TGTGCCAGCAGCGTAGGTCCTAGGAACACTGAAGCTTTCTTT. The gene calls are TRBV9 and TRBJ1-1; unclear D gene. V lost 0 bases and J lost 1, with 7 bases in between. The germline V gene has CDR1 SGDLS and CDR2 YYNGEE. The CDR3 loop spans 14 amino acids.

The J gene is TRBJ2-4, the V gene TRBV4-3, with 16 bases that match TRBD2. With V trimmed by 0 bases and J by 6 bases, 8 bases remained unmatched. The CDR3 runs 19 residues. Per germline, CDR1 LGHNA and CDR2 YSLEER. The CDR3 protein is CASSQDRGTSGRVGNIQYF. CDR3 sequence (DNA): TGCGCCAGCAGCCAAGATAGGGGGACTAGCGGGAGGGTAGGAAACATTCAGTACTTC.

This chain joins TRBV6-2 or TRBV6-3 and TRBJ2-5, with TRBD1 as a possible D gene (6 bases). Deletions cut 2 bases from V and 4 bases from J, with 20 bases between. Germline V gene data show CDR1 as MNHEY and CDR2 as SVGEGT. This CDR3 comprises 17 residues. The CDR3 here is CASSYKIGGGIRETQYF. In DNA, the CDR3 is TGTGCCAGCAGTTACAAAATTGGGGGCGGTATTAGAGAGACCCAGTACTTC.

This clone was found once. The V gene is TRBV6-5, the J gene TRBJ1-1, with 8 nucleotides matching TRBD1. This CDR3 has 16 amino acids. Germline loops: CDR1 MNHEY, CDR2 SVGAGI. The J segment lost 1 base and the V segment lost 0 bases, leaving 4 bases of the junction unmatched. The CDR3 sequence: CASSYSGTGRNTEAFF. In DNA, the CDR3 is TGTGCCAGCAGTTACTCGGGGACAGGAAGGAACACTGAAGCTTTCTTT.